A single sample is the source of the 10 T cell receptor beta chains below, sequenced in a study of blood T cell repertoires in COVID-19. Produced via immunoSEQ multiplex PCR; TCRdb's table is partial and in-frame only. The sample yields more than 40,000 clones, roughly 89% seen once. The sequencing sample was made of peripheral blood. Every receptor here comes from a man at least 80 years old with acute or convalescent COVID-19.

V and J are TRBV7-9 and TRBJ1-6, with D possibly TRBD1 on 6 matching bases. V dropped 1 base and J dropped 7 bases, with 14 bases sitting between them. Germline V gene lookup returns CDR1 SEHNR and CDR2 FQNEAQ (reference sequence). This CDR3 region has 16 residues. This chain's CDR3 is CASSLGLQGWNSPLHF. The CDR3 DNA follows: TGTGCCAGCAGCTTAGGGTTACAGGGATGGAATTCACCCCTCCACTTT.

The V gene is TRBV7-9, the J gene TRBJ2-5; 10 bases fit TRBD1. V lost 4 bases and J lost 4; bases outside the gene matches: 9. CDR3 size: 16 residues. Germline V gene lookup returns CDR1 SEHNR and CDR2 FQNEAQ (reference sequence). CDR3 region: CASSSRQGAGLETQYF. CDR3 DNA sequence: TGTGCCAGCAGCTCTAGACAGGGGGCTGGGTTAGAGACCCAGTACTTC.

This chain joins TRBV7-9 and TRBJ2-2; TRBD1 matches at 8 bases. Trimming took 1 base from V and 5 from J; bases not matched to a gene: 0. The CDR3 runs 14 residues. Looked up from germline, CDR1 is SEHNR and CDR2 is FQNEAQ (reference sequence). The CDR3 here is CASSLGTGTGELFF. The CDR3 nucleotides read TGTGCCAGCAGCTTAGGGACAGGGACCGGGGAGCTGTTTTTT.

The genes are TRBV5-4 and TRBJ2-7; maybe TRBD2 (5 bases). The CDR3 has 14 residues. The germline CDR1 and CDR2 sequences are SGHNT and YYREEE (reference sequence). With 0 bases removed from V and 7 bases from J, the gap between germline ends came to 14 bases. CDR3 in DNA: TGTGCCAGCAGCTTGGGGGGAGTTCAAGGAGAGCAGTACTTC. It is translated as CASSLGGVQGEQYF.

This chain uses TRBV6-1 with TRBJ1-2, with D possibly TRBD1 on 5 matching bases. Germline-derived CDR1 and CDR2 are MNHNS and SASEGT. The length of the CDR3 is 13 residues. Trimming shortened V by 3 bases and J by 3 bases, and 8 bases separated the two germline ends. The CDR3: CASSEGQDYGYTF. The DNA for the CDR3 is TGTGCCAGCAGTGAGGGGCAGGACTATGGCTACACCTTC.

This clone was observed a single time. This chain joins TRBV5-1 and TRBJ2-7; 15 bases match TRBD2. The CDR3 covers 15 residues. J lost 7 bases, V lost 3 bases, and 5 bases had no gene match. Germline values: CDR1 SGHRS, CDR2 YFSETQ. The CDR3 DNA sequence: TGCGCCAGCAGCTGGACTAGCGGGGGGGGCTATGAGCAGTACTTC. Its protein product is CASSWTSGGGYEQYF.

The rearrangement uses TRBV18 and TRBJ2-1; 7 positions agree with TRBD2. Per germline, CDR1 KGHSH and CDR2 LQKENI. CDR3 length equals 12 residues. Trimming took 6 bases from V and 10 from J; bases not matched to a gene: 6. The chain's CDR3 is CASSPGEGEQFF. CDR3 nucleotide sequence: TGTGCCAGCTCCCCCGGGGAGGGAGAGCAGTTCTTC.

This clone was detected once. V gene TRBV27 combines with J gene TRBJ1-2; D remains ambiguous. This CDR3 spans 13 amino acids. Germline CDR1 and CDR2: MNHEY and SMNVEV (reference sequence). V was pared by 5 bases and J by 4 bases, with 11 bases between. The CDR3 DNA is TGTGCCAGCAGTCGCCGAGGGTTCTATGGCTACACCTTC. It translates to CASSRRGFYGYTF.

V is TRBV11-2 and J is TRBJ1-1, with a possible D match to TRBD1 (5 bases). V lost 0 bases, J lost 11 bases, and 13 bases lay in between. Germline CDR1 SGHAT, CDR2 FQNNGV. The CDR3 runs 13 residues. This CDR3 reads CASSLDLQGRAFF. The CDR3, as DNA: TGTGCCAGCAGCTTAGATCTTCAGGGAAGGGCTTTCTTT.

This rearrangement joins TRBV6-2 or TRBV6-3 to TRBJ2-1; the D gene is possibly TRBD2 (6 bases). CDR1 is MNHEY, CDR2 SVGEGT, per germline. The V and J ends lost 6 bases and 9 bases respectively, with 12 bases between them. This CDR3 has 12 residues. The CDR3 sequence: CASSLTRPEQFF. Written as DNA, the CDR3 is TGTGCCAGCAGCCTGACTAGGCCTGAGCAGTTCTTC.